The 16 T cell receptor beta chains listed next were all sequenced from one sample in a study of T cell responses to AZD1222 COVID-19 vaccine. Repertoires were generated with immunoSEQ multiplex PCR, while TCRdb's copy carries only in-frame clones and drops some. This sample carries some 40,000 clones, around 80% of them seen once, and the ten largest clones take about 20%. The sample in question was peripheral blood, obtained 28 days after the second dose of the MenACWY control vaccine. The receptors were sampled from an adult who received the MenACWY meningococcal vaccine as a control.

The chain employs TRBV24-1 and TRBJ1-5; D is unclear. The V and J ends lost 0 bases and 0 bases respectively, with 8 bases between them. The CDR3 contains 16 residues. CDR1 and CDR2 (germline): KGHDR, SFDVKD. CDR3: CATSDLWGNSNQPQHF. The DNA of the CDR3 is TGTGCCACCAGTGATTTGTGGGGAAATAGCAATCAGCCCCAGCATTTT.

This clone was counted a single time. This rearrangement joins TRBV12-3 or TRBV12-4 to TRBJ1-1; the D gene is possibly TRBD1 (5 bases). This CDR3 is built from 13 residues. V lost 6 bases to trimming and J lost 9 bases, with 17 bases between them. The CDR3 reads CASSPGGKRKAFF. The DNA for the CDR3 is TGTGCCAGCAGCCCGGGGGGGAAACGGAAAGCTTTCTTT.

This sequence joins TRBV5-1 and TRBJ1-5; D might be TRBD1 (6 bases). The CDR3 consists of 15 residues. V lost 0 bases to trimming and J lost 4 bases, with 11 bases between them. The germline V gene has CDR1 SGHRS and CDR2 YFSETQ. Here the CDR3 DNA reads TGCGCCAGCAGCTTGGAGGGGGGACCTAATCAGCCCCAGCATTTT. Encoded protein: CASSLEGGPNQPQHF.

This clone was picked up one time. This rearrangement joins TRBV6-5 to TRBJ2-2; tentatively, D is TRBD2 (6 bases). This CDR3 comprises 15 residues. V lost 2 bases and J lost 4, with 11 bases in between. Looked up from germline, CDR1 is MNHEY and CDR2 is SVGAGI. The DNA of the CDR3 is TGTGCCAGCAGTTACGTGGCGGGGTTCACCGGGGAGCTGTTTTTT. It specifies CASSYVAGFTGELFF.

The chain carries TRBV28 and TRBJ2-7, with a tentative D call TRBD2 (6 bases). The germline gives CDR1 MDHEN, CDR2 SYDVKM. The CDR3 extends over 17 amino acids. Trimming cost V 7 bases and J 2 bases, with 24 bases left between them. CDR3 protein: CASTNPYGSGPTYEQYF. CDR3 sequence (DNA): TGTGCCAGCACCAACCCCTACGGGAGCGGCCCAACCTACGAGCAGTACTTC.

The chain links TRBV20-1 to TRBJ2-3; D uncertain. CDR1 is DFQATT and CDR2 is SNEGSKA in the germline V gene (reference sequence). The CDR3 runs 10 residues. The CDR3 nucleotides are TGCAGCCTCCTGGCAGATACGCAGTATTTT. It specifies CSLLADTQYF.

The chain employs TRBV27 and TRBJ1-5; D not resolved. CDR3 length equals 13 residues. CDR1 MNHEY and CDR2 SMNVEV come from the germline V gene (reference sequence). V gave up 5 bases and J gave up 4 bases, with 9 bases separating them. The DNA for the CDR3 is TGTGCCAGCAGTCTTGAAATTAATCAGCCCCAGCATTTT. Protein: CASSLEINQPQHF.

The chain uses TRBV5-1 and TRBJ2-2; D possibly corresponds to TRBD1 (5 bases). CDR3 length equals 14 residues. The V gene lost 4 bases and the J gene lost 1 base, with 8 bases spanning the gap. Germline CDR1 is SGHRS and CDR2 is YFSETQ. The CDR3 reads CASSNGQNTGELFF. For the CDR3, the DNA is TGCGCCAGCAGCAATGGACAGAACACCGGGGAGCTGTTTTTT. The full variable domain, its missing parts supplied by reference TRBV5-1 and TRBJ2-2, is KAGVTQTPRYLIKTRGQQVTLSCSPISGHRSVSWYQQTPGQGLQFLFEYFSETQRNKGNFPGRFSGRQFSNSRSEMNVSTLELGDSALYLCASSNGQNTGELFFGEGSRLTVL.

Written as DNA, the CDR3 is TGTGCCAGCAGTTACGGGCACAGAAGAATGGGCGGGGAGCTGTTTTTT. It codes for CASSYGHRRMGGELFF. The rearrangement joins TRBV6-5 to TRBJ2-2, with unresolved D. Between the trimmed V and J ends, which lost 2 bases and 7 bases, there was a span of 17 bases. The germline CDR1 and CDR2 sequences are MNHEY and SVGAGI. The CDR3 is 16 amino acids.

The rearrangement uses TRBV12-3 or TRBV12-4 and TRBJ1-5; D unclear. Trimming took off 6 bases at V and 6 bases at J, with 9 bases between the two ends. This CDR3 spans 12 amino acids. The CDR3 nucleotides read TGTGCCAGCAGCTCACAACGTCAGCCCCAGCATTTT. Translated, it gives CASSSQRQPQHF.

This sequence joins TRBV7-8 and TRBJ1-1; D is possibly TRBD1 (5 bases). CDR3 length: 13 amino acids. V lost 5 bases to trimming and J lost 1 base, with 8 bases between them. Germline V CDR1 and CDR2: SGHVS, FQNEAQ. The CDR3 DNA follows: TGTGCCAGCAGCGTTGGGGCGAACACTGAAGCTTTCTTT. Translation gives CASSVGANTEAFF. Variable domain in full (rest from reference TRBV7-8 and TRBJ1-1): GAGVSQSPRYKVAKRGQDVALRCDPISGHVSLFWYQQALGQGPEFLTYFQNEAQLDKSGLPSDRFFAERPEGSVSTLKIQRTQQEDSAVYLCASSVGANTEAFFGQGTRLTVV.

This clone was counted a few times. The J gene is TRBJ1-6, the V gene TRBV7-3; D is uncertain. This CDR3 contains 14 residues. V lost 5 bases, J lost 0 bases, and 5 bases lay in between. Germline loops: CDR1 SGHTA, CDR2 FQGTGA. The CDR3 region is CASSLPSYNSPLHF. CDR3 coding DNA: TGTGCCAGCAGCCTTCCCTCCTATAATTCACCCCTCCACTTT.

The chain couples TRBV30 to TRBJ1-6; a weak D match, TRBD1 (5 bases). Per germline, CDR1 GTSNPN and CDR2 SVGIG (reference sequence). This CDR3 contains 15 residues. Trimming took off 3 bases at V and 6 bases at J, with 15 bases between the two ends. In DNA, the CDR3 is TGTGCCTGGAGGGGGCAGGTAGCTGTTAATTCACCCCTCCACTTT. Translation: CAWRGQVAVNSPLHF.

The gene calls are TRBV30 and TRBJ1-5; no reliable D call. V was pared by 0 bases and J by 9 bases, with 12 bases between. CDR1 and CDR2 (germline): GTSNPN, SVGIG (reference sequence). CDR3 size: 13 residues. This CDR3 reads CAWSVSVELPQHF. For the CDR3, the DNA is TGTGCCTGGAGTGTGTCGGTAGAATTGCCCCAGCATTTT.

The genes are TRBV30 and TRBJ1-5; D is undetermined. Trimming removed 2 bases from V and 5 bases from J, with 10 bases in between. CDR3 size: 13 residues. In germline, CDR1 is GTSNPN, CDR2 SVGIG (reference sequence). CDR3 in DNA: TGTGCCTGGAGTACGCTTACGGATCAGCCCCAGCATTTT. Encoded protein: CAWSTLTDQPQHF.

The gene calls are TRBV6-1 and TRBJ1-3; D gene ambiguous. CDR1 MNHNS and CDR2 SASEGT come from the germline V gene. This CDR3 is 14 amino acids long. Trimming removed 1 base from V and 1 base from J, with 5 bases in between. The CDR3 DNA is TGTGCCAGCAGTGAAGTTGGATCTGGAAACACCATATATTTT. The encoded protein is CASSEVGSGNTIYF.